Listed below are T cell receptor beta chains from one sample, sequenced in a study of blood T cell repertoires in COVID-19. Here immunoSEQ multiplex PCR was the method, and the copy in TCRdb shows in-frame clones only, minus some. Of roughly 330,000 clones in the sample, around 89% are singletons; the top ten hold around 6.6%. Sequencing used peripheral blood. The receptors were sampled from a man aged 18 to 29 who had recovered from COVID-19. CDR3s include the opening cysteine and the closing phenylalanine or tryptophan. D genes are given only for firm matches. For some rows the clone size is stated as once, few or many, or as a class when expanded; others skip it.

J	D	V	size	CDR3	DNA
TRBJ2-5	NA	TRBV2	NA	CASSPFEETQYF	TGTGCCAGCAGTCCATTCGAGGAGACCCAGTACTTC
TRBJ2-5	NA	TRBV10-3	NA	CATLVDFLETQYF	TGTGCCACCCTAGTCGACTTCCTGGAGACCCAGTACTTC
TRBJ2-7	NA	TRBV4-1	NA	CASSPGIAELYEQYF	TGCGCCAGCAGCCCAGGGATAGCGGAACTTTACGAGCAGTACTTC
TRBJ1-6	TRBD1	TRBV4-1	once	CASSQRDRGDSPLHF	TGCGCCAGCAGCCAACGGGACAGGGGGGATTCACCCCTCCACTTT
TRBJ1-1	NA	TRBV6-6	NA	CASSSTKGADTEAFF	TGTGCCAGCAGTTCTACGAAAGGGGCGGACACTGAAGCTTTCTTT
TRBJ2-2	NA	TRBV2	NA	CASSEKSGGSTGELFF	TGTGCCAGCAGTGAAAAATCAGGGGGGTCCACCGGGGAGCTGTTTTTT
TRBJ2-5	TRBD2	TRBV7-2	NA	CASSVSGGGGETQYF	TGTGCCAGCAGCGTTAGCGGGGGGGGCGGGGAGACCCAGTACTTC
TRBJ2-2	NA	TRBV7-3	NA	CASSILDTGELFF	TGTGCCAGCAGCATACTAGACACCGGGGAGCTGTTTTTT
TRBJ1-1	TRBD1	TRBV19	NA	CASSPGQGGVLAEAFF	TGTGCCAGTAGTCCGGGACAGGGAGGGGTTCTCGCTGAAGCTTTCTTT
TRBJ2-7	NA	TRBV5-4	NA	CASSLQGAPEQYF	TGTGCCAGCAGCTTACAAGGGGCACCCGAGCAGTACTTC
TRBJ2-1	NA	TRBV19	few	CASSIAGGRVIAEQFF	TGTGCCAGTAGTATAGCGGGGGGCCGGGTCATTGCTGAGCAGTTCTTC
TRBJ1-1	NA	TRBV12-3/TRBV12-4	NA	CASSSSTLSAFF	TGTGCCAGCAGTTCCTCTACCCTTTCCGCTTTCTTT
TRBJ2-7	TRBD2	TRBV3-1/TRBV3-2	NA	CASSPGLAGEYEQYF	TGTGCCAGCAGCCCGGGACTAGCGGGGGAGTACGAGCAGTACTTC
TRBJ2-3	TRBD2	TRBV9	NA	CASGRGGLEGGHTDTQYF	TGTGCCAGCGGACGGGGGGGCCTCGAGGGAGGCCATACAGATACGCAGTATTTT
TRBJ1-2	NA	TRBV5-4	once	CASSLNRDGYTF	TGTGCCAGCAGCTTAAACAGGGATGGCTACACCTTC
TRBJ1-1	NA	TRBV19	NA	CASSIWGEGTEAFF	TGTGCCAGTAGTATATGGGGAGAGGGCACTGAAGCTTTCTTT
TRBJ1-2	TRBD1	TRBV7-9	few	CASSLSQGTNYGYTF	TGTGCCAGCAGCTTATCACAGGGGACTAACTATGGCTACACCTTC
TRBJ2-1	NA	TRBV5-5	NA	CASSFRSGPYNEQFF	TGTGCCAGCAGCTTTAGAAGCGGCCCCTACAATGAGCAGTTCTTC
TRBJ2-2	TRBD2	TRBV5-1	NA	CASSFREAGELFF	TGCGCCAGCAGCTTCCGGGAGGCCGGGGAGCTGTTTTTT
TRBJ2-2	TRBD1	TRBV11-2	NA	CASGRDRATNTGELFF	TGTGCCAGTGGCCGGGACAGGGCTACGAACACCGGGGAGCTGTTTTTT
TRBJ2-1	NA	TRBV12-3/TRBV12-4	NA	CATGLYGNEQFF	TGTGCCACCGGTCTATACGGGAATGAGCAGTTCTTC
TRBJ1-1	TRBD1	TRBV4-1	NA	CASSHDGTGGREAFF	TGCGCCAGCAGCCACGACGGGACAGGGGGGCGTGAAGCTTTCTTT
TRBJ1-6	NA	TRBV3-1/TRBV3-2	NA	CASSPSRAGDSPLHF	TGTGCCAGCAGCCCCTCGAGGGCAGGGGATTCACCCCTCCACTTT
TRBJ2-7	TRBD2	TRBV3-1/TRBV3-2	NA	CASSPWTSGNSYEQYF	TGTGCCAGCAGCCCCTGGACTAGCGGCAACTCCTACGAGCAGTACTTC
TRBJ2-1	TRBD1	TRBV19	NA	CASSMDQGAFDEQFF	TGTGCCAGTAGTATGGATCAGGGGGCGTTCGATGAGCAGTTCTTC
TRBJ1-1	NA	TRBV4-1	NA	CASSRRSMNTEAFF	TGCGCCAGCAGCCGGAGAAGTATGAACACTGAAGCTTTCTTT
TRBJ1-2	NA	TRBV9	NA	CASSHAGELDYGYTF	TGTGCCAGCAGTCATGCTGGGGAACTAGACTATGGCTACACCTTC
TRBJ2-5	TRBD2	TRBV3-1/TRBV3-2	NA	CASSHYGERGASVETQYF	TGTGCCAGCAGCCACTATGGAGAGCGGGGGGCCTCGGTAGAGACCCAGTACTTC
TRBJ1-2	NA	TRBV12-3/TRBV12-4	once	CASSYRIPYGYTF	TGTGCCAGCAGTTACAGGATCCCCTATGGCTACACCTTC
TRBJ2-7	NA	TRBV5-4	NA	CASSLAQGYDEQYF	TGTGCCAGCAGCTTGGCGCAGGGATACGACGAGCAGTACTTC